The source of this T cell receptor beta chain is a study of T cells in Graves' hyperthyroidism and ophthalmopathy. Study-level findings and limits: Onset of ophthalmopathy came a median roughly 6.5 months after the model predicted it.

Regarding this clonotype: No antigen is known for it.

Under 3 months was the duration of disease in ophthalmopathy patients, who also had a Clinical Activity Score of at least 3 and a NOSPECS grade of at least 4. Exclusion criteria comprised uncontrolled infection, other autoimmune disease, pregnancy or lactation. The authors took PBMCs from 10 ml fresh peripheral blood. Using RNA transcripts as the source, TCR beta CDR3 regions were amplified. With the HTBI primer set, the TCR CDR3 went through a first round of RT-PCR. TCRdb itself ran the multiplex PCR reads through MiXCR, one entry per CDR3 protein. The sample lists about 460,000 distinct CDR3 sequences, around a fifth occurring once. The clonotype was recovered from a woman between 70 and 85 years old with Graves' ophthalmopathy. Sequencing was carried out using blood.

The CDR3 loop is CASSAGTDYSTDTQYF. CDR3 bases: TGTGCCAGCAGCGCAGGGACAGATTATAGCACAGATACGCAGTATTTT. The chain links TRBV7-3 to TRBJ2-3; TRBD1 aligns across 7 bases. V dropped 5 bases and J dropped 0; count of bases not matched to a gene: 8. The germline CDR1 and CDR2 sequences are SGHTA and FQGTGA. The CDR3 runs to 16 residues.